The 30 T cell receptor beta chains presented below share a single source sample, sequenced in a study of cytomegalovirus exposure and HLA in healthy donors. PCR involved 60 Vbeta and 13 Jbeta primers. Sequenced by immunoSEQ multiplex PCR; TCRdb stores in-frame clones only, minus some. The profile shows roughly 130,000 clones, 74% of them singletons. Source material: PBMCs. The receptors come from a man aged 40-50 years in good health and CMV-seropositive.

The rearrangement joins TRBV9 to TRBJ1-2; 8 nucleotides line up with TRBD1. Losses at the gene ends were 0 bases for V and 3 bases for J; bases not matched to a gene: 4. The CDR3 is 15 amino acids. Germline V gene sequence: CDR1 SGDLS, CDR2 YYNGEE. DNA of the CDR3: TGTGCCAGCAGCGTAGGACAGGGGTCTGACTATGGCTACACCTTC. Protein product: CASSVGQGSDYGYTF.

This clone was picked up one time. The genes are TRBV9 and TRBJ1-2; 8 nucleotides align to TRBD1. The CDR3 is 17 amino acids. The ends lost 3 bases at V and 7 bases at J; junction bases unmatched: 17. The germline V gene has CDR1 SGDLS and CDR2 YYNGEE. CDR3 sequence reads: CASSDPSNPGQGVGYTF. DNA of the CDR3: TGTGCCAGCAGCGACCCATCGAACCCAGGACAGGGCGTTGGCTACACCTTC.

The chain couples TRBV6-4 to TRBJ2-1; 10 bases align to TRBD2. Trimming removed 7 bases from V and 4 bases from J; junction bases left unmatched: 10. The CDR3 has 16 amino acids. The germline V gene encodes CDR1 MRHNA and CDR2 SNTAGT. CDR3 sequence reads: CASMASGGSPYNEQFF. CDR3 sequence (DNA): TGTGCCAGCATGGCTAGCGGGGGATCCCCATACAATGAGCAGTTCTTC.

The CDR3 loop is CASSVRGGSITYNEQFF. CDR3 nucleotide sequence: TGTGCCAGTAGTGTACGGGGAGGCTCGATAACCTACAATGAGCAGTTCTTC. The chain carries TRBV19 and TRBJ2-1, with D tentatively TRBD2 (6 bases). The V and J ends lost 5 bases and 2 bases respectively, with 19 bases between them. The germline gives CDR1 LNHDA, CDR2 SQIVND (reference sequence). This CDR3 region has 17 residues.

The chain couples TRBV5-8 to TRBJ2-5; the D is unclear. CDR3 length: 15 amino acids. Germline CDR1 is SGHTS and CDR2 is YDEGEE. Trimming removed 2 bases from V and 1 base from J, with 12 bases in between. In nucleotides, the CDR3 is TGTGCCAGCAGCTTCCCCCAGGTCGTCCAAGAGACCCAGTACTTC. This sequence encodes CASSFPQVVQETQYF.

The chain couples TRBV5-1 to TRBJ2-1; TRBD2 is a possible D gene (7 bases). V lost 4 bases and J lost 5, with 19 bases in between. Germline V gene data show CDR1 as SGHRS and CDR2 as YFSETQ. The CDR3 has 16 amino acids. This chain's CDR3 is CASSLRSGGRNNEQFF. The CDR3 DNA follows: TGCGCCAGCAGCCTCCGTTCGGGGGGCAGGAACAATGAGCAGTTCTTC. The whole variable domain, remainder taken from reference TRBV5-1 and TRBJ2-1, is KAGVTQTPRYLIKTRGQQVTLSCSPISGHRSVSWYQQTPGQGLQFLFEYFSETQRNKGNFPGRFSGRQFSNSRSEMNVSTLELGDSALYLCASSLRSGGRNNEQFFGPGTRLTVL.

The V gene is TRBV28, the J gene TRBJ1-2; tentative D call: TRBD1 (5 bases). This CDR3 contains 15 residues. CDR1 and CDR2 (germline): MDHEN, SYDVKM. The V gene lost 6 bases and the J gene lost 1 base, with 15 bases spanning the gap. DNA of the CDR3: TGTGCCAGCAGAGGCCAGGGAACTTTTAACTATGGCTACACCTTC. This encodes CASRGQGTFNYGYTF.

The rearrangement links TRBV5-5 to TRBJ2-7, with 7 bases fitting TRBD2. The CDR3 runs to 14 residues. Looked up from germline, CDR1 is SGHKS and CDR2 is YYEKEE (reference sequence). The V gene end was trimmed by 1 base and the J gene end by 4 bases; junction bases not matched to a gene: 5. CDR3: CASSLNGGRYEQYF. The CDR3 DNA sequence: TGTGCCAGCAGCTTGAACGGGGGGAGATACGAGCAGTACTTC.

This chain joins TRBV6-1 and TRBJ1-2; D call uncertain. Germline lookup yields CDR1 MNHNS and CDR2 SASEGT. V was clipped by 3 bases and J by 8 bases, with 10 bases between them. The CDR3 has 12 amino acids. The CDR3 loop reads CASSEGGVGYTF. CDR3 nucleotide sequence: TGTGCCAGCAGTGAGGGCGGGGTCGGCTACACCTTC.

V is TRBV9 and J is TRBJ2-3; 7 bases line up with TRBD1. The CDR3 sequence is 15 residues long. Trimming cost V 3 bases and J 3 bases; bases outside gene matches: 7. Germline V CDR1 and CDR2: SGDLS, YYNGEE. The CDR3 region is CASSGDRVRTDTQYF. DNA of the CDR3: TGTGCCAGCAGCGGCGACAGGGTGAGGACAGATACGCAGTATTTT.

The chain couples TRBV7-9 to TRBJ1-1; TRBD1 might be the D (6 bases). The germline gives CDR1 SEHNR, CDR2 FQNEAQ (reference sequence). The CDR3 has 15 residues. Between the trimmed V and J ends, which lost 3 bases and 4 bases, there was a span of 15 bases. DNA of the CDR3: TGTGCCAGCAGCTTGGGGGCCGCCTCGGGCACTGAAGCTTTCTTT. As protein: CASSLGAASGTEAFF.

This clone occurred a few times. The V and J genes are TRBV6-5 and TRBJ2-7; D may be TRBD1 (8 bases). Trimming took 7 bases from V and 0 from J, leaving 16 bases between them. Germline V CDR1 and CDR2: MNHEY, SVGAGI. The CDR3 runs to 15 residues. In DNA, the CDR3 is TGTGCCAGCACCCTGGGAGGGACAGGCTCCTACGAGCAGTACTTC. As protein: CASTLGGTGSYEQYF.

The rearrangement links TRBV11-2 to TRBJ2-1; 7 nucleotides match TRBD2. The CDR3 consists of 14 residues. Germline trimming cut 2 bases from V and 6 bases from J; bases unmatched to any gene: 4. CDR1 and CDR2 (germline): SGHAT, FQNNGV. The CDR3 protein is CASSLSLAVNEQFF. Written as DNA, the CDR3 is TGTGCCAGCAGCTTAAGTCTAGCGGTCAATGAGCAGTTCTTC.

J is TRBJ2-7 and V is TRBV7-8, with TRBD2 identical over 8 bases. The CDR3 totals 14 residues. With 4 bases clipped from V and 4 bases from J, the junction kept 6 bases outside the gene matches. CDR1 SGHVS and CDR2 FQNEAQ come from the germline V gene. CDR3: CASSSSGSWYEQYF. The DNA for the CDR3 is TGTGCCAGCAGCTCCAGCGGGAGCTGGTACGAGCAGTACTTC.

The rearrangement joins TRBV28 to TRBJ1-2, with D possibly being TRBD1 (6 bases). The germline V gene has CDR1 MDHEN and CDR2 SYDVKM. V was pared by 5 bases and J by 8 bases, with 15 bases between. This CDR3 has 13 residues. CDR3 in DNA: TGTGCCAGCAGTAGGGGGAGGGTCGGGGGCTACACCTTC. Its protein product is CASSRGRVGGYTF.

This chain links TRBV6-6 with TRBJ2-3, with 10 bases that match TRBD1. J lost 4 bases, V lost 8 bases, and 12 bases had no gene match. Germline V lookup: CDR1 MNHNY, CDR2 SVGAGI (reference sequence). CDR3 length equals 16 residues. As DNA, the CDR3 is TGTGCCAGCTCGTATTCCGGGACAGGGGCGGCAGATACGCAGTATTTT. Amino acids: CASSYSGTGAADTQYF.

The chain has TRBV7-9 and TRBJ2-1; TRBD1 aligns across 9 bases. CDR3 length: 16 residues. Trimming at V came to 0 bases and at J to 14 bases, leaving 14 bases not matched to a gene. Looked up from germline, CDR1 is SEHNR and CDR2 is FQNEAQ (reference sequence). The CDR3 DNA follows: TGTGCCAGCAGCTTAGCCCCGGGACAGGGTGACCCGAGAAAGTTCTTC. Encoded protein: CASSLAPGQGDPRKFF.

The chain recombines TRBV5-1 with TRBJ1-1, with TRBD1 identical over 7 bases. CDR3 length equals 16 residues. J gave up 1 base and V 2 bases, and 8 bases lay outside the gene matches. Germline CDR1 SGHRS, CDR2 YFSETQ. The CDR3 here is CASSFEGAGGNTEAFF. The CDR3 DNA follows: TGCGCCAGCAGCTTCGAAGGGGCAGGGGGGAACACTGAAGCTTTCTTT.

The table lists this clone with a count of one. The chain employs TRBV7-9 and TRBJ2-3; 7 bases map to TRBD2. The CDR3 totals 14 residues. V lost 5 bases and J lost 2; bases outside the gene matches: 4. The germline V gene has CDR1 SEHNR and CDR2 FQNEAQ (reference sequence). This chain's CDR3 is CASSGQRDTDTQYF. CDR3 DNA sequence: TGTGCCAGCAGCGGCCAGCGGGACACAGATACGCAGTATTTT. The full variable domain, completed using reference TRBV7-9 and TRBJ2-3, is DTGVSQNPRHKITKRGQNVTFRCDPISEHNRLYWYRQTLGQGPEFLTYFQNEAQLEKSRLLSDRFSAERPKGSFSTLEIQRTEQGDSAMYLCASSGQRDTDTQYFGPGTRLTVL.

The J gene is TRBJ2-7, the V gene TRBV28; TRBD1 agrees at 8 bases. Looked up from germline, CDR1 is MDHEN and CDR2 is SYDVKM. The CDR3 is 15 residues long. With 5 bases clipped from V and 1 base from J, the junction kept 7 bases outside the gene matches. This CDR3 is CASSPPGTGSYEQYF. CDR3 bases: TGTGCCAGCAGTCCCCCCGGGACAGGATCCTACGAGCAGTACTTC. The entire variable domain, with the rest obtained from reference TRBV28 and TRBJ2-7, is as follows: DVKVTQSSRYLVKRTGEKVFLECVQDMDHENMFWYRQDPGLGLRLIYFSYDVKMKEKGDIPEGYSVSREKKERFSLILESASTNQTSMYLCASSPPGTGSYEQYFGPGTRLTVT.

This clone came up once. The rearrangement joins TRBV7-9 to TRBJ1-6; the match to TRBD1 covers 12 bases. The CDR3 loop spans 17 amino acids. J was trimmed by 10 bases and V by 5 bases; bases with no gene match: 12. Germline V gene sequence: CDR1 SEHNR, CDR2 FQNEAQ (reference sequence). The CDR3 sequence is CASSQEGQGAFSSPLHF. CDR3 DNA sequence: TGTGCCAGCAGCCAAGAGGGACAGGGGGCGTTTAGCTCACCCCTCCACTTT.

The chain has TRBV5-6 and TRBJ2-5, with a tentative D call TRBD1 (6 bases). Germline V gene data show CDR1 as SGHDT and CDR2 as YYEEEE. Trimming left V 3 bases short and J 5 bases short, with 14 bases between. The CDR3 is made up of 14 amino acids. The DNA for the CDR3 is TGTGCCAGCAGCTCGACAGGTCTGGGGGAGACCCAGTACTTC. Translation gives CASSSTGLGETQYF.

This clone appeared a few times. The chain recombines TRBV7-9 with TRBJ2-1; 8 bases match TRBD2. Germline V CDR1 and CDR2: SEHNR, FQNEAQ (reference sequence). Trimming took 5 bases from V and 4 from J; bases not matched to a gene: 10. The CDR3 spans 16 residues. CDR3: CASSPPGLAVYNEQFF. In nucleotides, the CDR3 is TGTGCCAGCAGCCCACCCGGACTAGCTGTGTACAATGAGCAGTTCTTC. The full variable domain, rest sourced from reference TRBV7-9 and TRBJ2-1, is DTGVSQNPRHKITKRGQNVTFRCDPISEHNRLYWYRQTLGQGPEFLTYFQNEAQLEKSRLLSDRFSAERPKGSFSTLEIQRTEQGDSAMYLCASSPPGLAVYNEQFFGPGTRLTVL.

As to this clone: This sample also contains other DNA sequences that code for the same CDR3. The V gene is TRBV5-1, the J gene TRBJ1-1; 8 bases line up with TRBD1. Germline CDR1 is SGHRS and CDR2 is YFSETQ. With 3 bases clipped from V and 1 base from J, the junction kept 2 bases outside the gene matches. The CDR3 has 14 amino acids. CDR3 in DNA: TGCGCCAGCAGCTCACAGGGGGGGAACACTGAAGCTTTCTTT. As protein: CASSSQGGNTEAFF.

The chain carries TRBV29-1 and TRBJ1-2; 10 bases are a match to TRBD1. This CDR3 region has 13 residues. The germline CDR1 and CDR2 sequences are SQVTM and ANQGSEA. V dropped 7 bases and J dropped 5; count of bases not matched to a gene: 7. The CDR3 DNA is TGCAGCGCCTGGACAGGGGGAGGATATGGCTACACCTTC. Translated, it gives CSAWTGGGYGYTF.

The rearrangement links TRBV7-9 to TRBJ2-7, with 9 bases that match TRBD2. Germline trimming cut 1 base from V and 4 bases from J; bases unmatched to any gene: 11. Germline CDR1 reads SEHNR; CDR2 reads FQNEAQ (reference sequence). CDR3 length: 17 residues. The CDR3 reads CASSLGRDSGRKYEQYF. The CDR3 nucleotides read TGTGCCAGCAGCTTAGGACGTGATAGCGGGAGAAAATACGAGCAGTACTTC.

Comment on this clone: The sample carries other DNA sequences with the same CDR3. V gene TRBV13 combines with J gene TRBJ2-2, with D possibly TRBD2 on 6 matching bases. The germline V gene encodes CDR1 PRHDT and CDR2 FYEKMQ (reference sequence). The V end was cut by 3 bases, the J end by 4 bases, with 15 bases between. The CDR3 is made up of 16 amino acids. The CDR3 reads CASSFSTGVGTGELFF. CDR3 coding DNA: TGTGCCAGCAGCTTCTCGACGGGGGTGGGCACCGGGGAGCTGTTTTTT.

V is TRBV13 and J is TRBJ1-2, with 11 bases matching TRBD1. With 5 bases clipped from V and 4 bases from J, the junction kept 6 bases outside the gene matches. Looked up from germline, CDR1 is PRHDT and CDR2 is FYEKMQ (reference sequence). There are 15 residues in the CDR3. CDR3: CASSQGTGGTYGYTF. DNA for the CDR3: TGTGCCAGCAGCCAGGGGACAGGGGGAACCTATGGCTACACCTTC.

Of note for this clone: A junction end diverges from the germline sequence, so it may reflect a read error. V is TRBV7-9 and J is TRBJ1-4, with 8 bases matching TRBD1. The V gene's germline CDR1 is SEHNR and CDR2 FQNEAQ (reference sequence). The CDR3 spans 16 residues. CDR3 residues: CSSSLARTGMGEKLFF. The CDR3 DNA sequence: TGTTCCAGCAGCTTAGCTCGGACAGGGATGGGTGAAAAACTGTTTTTT.

A few counts support this clone. V gene TRBV21-1 combines with J gene TRBJ1-2. TRBV21-1 is tagged as a pseudogene. This CDR3 has 14 residues. CDR3 in DNA: TGTGCCAGCGAGTCCCTGCGGGCCGGAGGGGGCTACACCTTC. Its protein product is CASESLRAGGGYTF.